This TCR beta chain was identified in a study of regulatory T cells in long-lasting Graves disease. Time point specified: persistent/refractory GD, antithyroid drugs over 5 years with positive TRAb. Isolated PBMC RNA provided the starting material for the TCR library. EDTA tubes held 7 to 9 milliliters of peripheral blood from each patient. Whole-study findings and limits: With a few thousand shared public clonotypes, persistent patients exceeded new patients, who shared about a thousand. Lower TCR diversity characterized persistent Graves' patients relative to newly diagnosed patients. Persistent disease showed a preference for TRBV28, TRBJ1-2 and TRBJ2-5.

With iRepertoire HTBI primers and Arm-PCR of CDR3 regions, TCR beta libraries were built. Each CDR3 protein gets one entry after TCRdb re-called the multiplex PCR reads with MiXCR. The sample includes about 310,000 distinct CDR3 sequences, around 23% of them seen just once. CDR3 size: 16 residues. Germline values: CDR1 SGHRS, CDR2 YFSETQ. V was clipped by 4 bases and J by 6 bases; unmatched bases: 12. On this clonotype: Its antigen is still unknown.

Sequenced material: peripheral blood mononuclear cells (PBMCs), taken when the disease was refractory, from a patient treated with antithyroid drugs. The V and J genes are TRBV5-1 and TRBJ2-2; TRBD1 matches at 7 bases. The sequence was obtained from a female donor with Graves disease. In DNA form, the CDR3 reads TGCGCCAGCAGCCCGTTGACAGGGTCCCCACCCGGGGAGCTGTTTTTT. Protein sequence: CASSPLTGSPPGELFF.